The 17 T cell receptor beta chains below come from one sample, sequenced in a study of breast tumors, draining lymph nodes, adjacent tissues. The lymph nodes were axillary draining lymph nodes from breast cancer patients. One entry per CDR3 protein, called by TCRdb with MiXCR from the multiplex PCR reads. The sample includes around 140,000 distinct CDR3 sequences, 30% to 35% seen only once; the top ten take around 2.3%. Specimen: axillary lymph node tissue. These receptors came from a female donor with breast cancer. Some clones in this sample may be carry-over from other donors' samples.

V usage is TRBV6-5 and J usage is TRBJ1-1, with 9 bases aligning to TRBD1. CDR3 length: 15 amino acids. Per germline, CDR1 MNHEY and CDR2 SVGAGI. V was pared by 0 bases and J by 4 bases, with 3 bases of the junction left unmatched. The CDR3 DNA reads TGTGCCAGCAGTTACTCGGGGACAGGGATCACTGAAGCTTTCTTT. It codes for CASSYSGTGITEAFF.

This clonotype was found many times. This CDR3 reads CSAKMGQGGYTF. Here the CDR3 DNA reads TGCAGTGCTAAAATGGGACAGGGGGGCTACACCTTC. This sequence joins TRBV20-1 and TRBJ1-2; TRBD1 agrees at 10 bases. CDR1 and CDR2 (germline): DFQATT, SNEGSKA (reference sequence). This CDR3 region has 12 residues. The junction had 4 bases not matched to a gene; V was cut back by 4 bases and J by 8 bases.

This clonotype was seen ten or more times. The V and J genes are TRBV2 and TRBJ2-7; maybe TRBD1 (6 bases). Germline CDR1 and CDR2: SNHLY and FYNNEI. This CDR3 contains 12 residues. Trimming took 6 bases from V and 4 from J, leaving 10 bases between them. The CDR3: CASRDQGYEQYF. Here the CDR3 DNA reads TGTGCCAGCAGGGATCAGGGGTACGAGCAGTACTTC.

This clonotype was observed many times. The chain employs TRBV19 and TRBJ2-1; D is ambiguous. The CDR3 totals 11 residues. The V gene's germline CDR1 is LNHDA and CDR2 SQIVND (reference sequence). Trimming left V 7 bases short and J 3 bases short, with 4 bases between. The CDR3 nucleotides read TGTGCCAGTAACGACTACAATGAGCAGTTCTTC. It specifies CASNDYNEQFF.

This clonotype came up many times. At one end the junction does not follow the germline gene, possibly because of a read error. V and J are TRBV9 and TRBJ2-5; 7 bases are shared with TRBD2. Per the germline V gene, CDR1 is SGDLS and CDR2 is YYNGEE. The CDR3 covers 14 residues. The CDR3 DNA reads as TGTGCCAGCAGCGTAGAAGGCGGGGGAGAGACCCAGTCCTTC. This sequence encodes CASSVEGGGETQSF.

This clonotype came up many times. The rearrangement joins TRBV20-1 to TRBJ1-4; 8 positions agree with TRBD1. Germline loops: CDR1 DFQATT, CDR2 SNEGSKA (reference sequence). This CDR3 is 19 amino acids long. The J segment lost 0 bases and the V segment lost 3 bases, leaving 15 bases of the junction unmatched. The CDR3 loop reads CSARPTSGQVGATNEKLFF. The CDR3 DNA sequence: TGCAGTGCTAGGCCGACGTCGGGACAGGTCGGAGCAACTAATGAAAAACTGTTTTTT.

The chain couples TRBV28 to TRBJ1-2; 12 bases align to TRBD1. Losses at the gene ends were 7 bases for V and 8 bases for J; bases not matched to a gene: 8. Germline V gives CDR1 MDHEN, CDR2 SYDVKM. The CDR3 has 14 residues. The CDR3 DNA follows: TGTGCCAGCACTGTGGGGACAGGGGGCAAAGGCTACACCTTC. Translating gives CASTVGTGGKGYTF.

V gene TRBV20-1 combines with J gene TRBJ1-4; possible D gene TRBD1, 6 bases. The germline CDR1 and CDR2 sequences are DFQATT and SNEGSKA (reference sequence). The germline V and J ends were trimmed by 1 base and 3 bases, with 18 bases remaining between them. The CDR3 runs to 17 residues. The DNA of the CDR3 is TGCAGTGCTAGAGTCGGCGGACAGCCTATGGCTAATGAAAAACTGTTTTTT. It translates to CSARVGGQPMANEKLFF.

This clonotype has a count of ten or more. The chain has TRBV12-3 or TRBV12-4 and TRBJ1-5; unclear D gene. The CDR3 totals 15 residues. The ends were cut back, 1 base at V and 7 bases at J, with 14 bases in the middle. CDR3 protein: CASSLEGIGRQPQHF. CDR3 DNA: TGTGCCAGCAGTTTAGAGGGCATCGGCCGGCAGCCCCAGCATTTT.

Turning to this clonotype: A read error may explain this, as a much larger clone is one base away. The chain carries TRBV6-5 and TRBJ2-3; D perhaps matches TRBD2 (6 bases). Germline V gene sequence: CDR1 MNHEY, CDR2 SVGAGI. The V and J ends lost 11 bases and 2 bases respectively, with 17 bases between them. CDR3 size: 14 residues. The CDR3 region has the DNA TGTGCCGTCCACGGGGAGGCCTTCACAGATACGCAGTATTTT. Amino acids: CAVHGEAFTDTQYF.

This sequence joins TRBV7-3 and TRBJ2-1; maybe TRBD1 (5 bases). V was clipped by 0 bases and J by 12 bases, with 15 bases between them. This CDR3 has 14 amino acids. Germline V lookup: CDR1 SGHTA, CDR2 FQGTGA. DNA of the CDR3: TGTGCCAGCAGCTTAACTGGGGCCACAGATACGCAGTTCTTC. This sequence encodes CASSLTGATDTQFF.

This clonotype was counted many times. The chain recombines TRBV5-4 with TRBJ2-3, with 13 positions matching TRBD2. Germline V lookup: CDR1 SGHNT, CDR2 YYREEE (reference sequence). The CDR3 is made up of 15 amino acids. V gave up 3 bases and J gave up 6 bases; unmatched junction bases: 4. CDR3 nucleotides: TGTGCCAGCAGCTCGGGACTAGCGGGGAGGGATACGCAGTATTTT. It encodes CASSSGLAGRDTQYF. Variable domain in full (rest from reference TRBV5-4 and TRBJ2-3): ETGVTQSPTHLIKTRGQQVTLRCSSQSGHNTVSWYQQALGQGPQFIFQYYREEENGRGNFPPRFSGLQFPNYSSELNVNALELDDSALYLCASSSGLAGRDTQYFGPGTRLTVL.

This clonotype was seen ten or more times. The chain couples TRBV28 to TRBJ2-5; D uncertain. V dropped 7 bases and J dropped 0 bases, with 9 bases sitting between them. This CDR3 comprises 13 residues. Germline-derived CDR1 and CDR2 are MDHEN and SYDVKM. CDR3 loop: CASTRTDQETQYF. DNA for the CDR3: TGTGCCAGCACCAGGACGGACCAAGAGACCCAGTACTTC.

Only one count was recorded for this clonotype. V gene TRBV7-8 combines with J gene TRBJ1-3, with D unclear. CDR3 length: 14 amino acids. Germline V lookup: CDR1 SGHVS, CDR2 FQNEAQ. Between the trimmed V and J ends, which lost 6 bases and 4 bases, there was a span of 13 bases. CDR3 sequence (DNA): TGTGCCAGCAGGAAGGGCCTTGAGGGAAACACCATATATTTT. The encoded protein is CASRKGLEGNTIYF.

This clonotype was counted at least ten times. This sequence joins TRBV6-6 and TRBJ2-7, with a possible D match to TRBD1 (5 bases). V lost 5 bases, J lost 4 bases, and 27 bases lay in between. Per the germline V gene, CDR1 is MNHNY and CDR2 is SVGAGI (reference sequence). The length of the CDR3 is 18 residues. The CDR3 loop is CASSHDRSRTYLDYEQYF. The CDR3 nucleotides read TGTGCCAGCAGTCACGATAGGTCGCGGACATACCTAGATTACGAGCAGTACTTC.

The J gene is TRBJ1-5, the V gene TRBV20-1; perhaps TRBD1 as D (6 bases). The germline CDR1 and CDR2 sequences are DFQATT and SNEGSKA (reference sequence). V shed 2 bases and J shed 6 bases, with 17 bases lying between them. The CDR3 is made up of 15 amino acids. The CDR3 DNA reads TGCAGTGCTAGATTAGGGGGGGCGCCCGGTCAGCCCCAGCATTTT. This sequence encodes CSARLGGAPGQPQHF.

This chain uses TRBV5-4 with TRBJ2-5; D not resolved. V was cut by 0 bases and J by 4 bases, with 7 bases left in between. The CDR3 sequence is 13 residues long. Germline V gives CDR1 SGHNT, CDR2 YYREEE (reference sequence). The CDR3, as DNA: TGTGCCAGCAGCTTGGGACGGACAGAGACCCAGTACTTC. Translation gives CASSLGRTETQYF. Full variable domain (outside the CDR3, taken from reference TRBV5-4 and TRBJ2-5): ETGVTQSPTHLIKTRGQQVTLRCSSQSGHNTVSWYQQALGQGPQFIFQYYREEENGRGNFPPRFSGLQFPNYSSELNVNALELDDSALYLCASSLGRTETQYFGPGTRLLVL.